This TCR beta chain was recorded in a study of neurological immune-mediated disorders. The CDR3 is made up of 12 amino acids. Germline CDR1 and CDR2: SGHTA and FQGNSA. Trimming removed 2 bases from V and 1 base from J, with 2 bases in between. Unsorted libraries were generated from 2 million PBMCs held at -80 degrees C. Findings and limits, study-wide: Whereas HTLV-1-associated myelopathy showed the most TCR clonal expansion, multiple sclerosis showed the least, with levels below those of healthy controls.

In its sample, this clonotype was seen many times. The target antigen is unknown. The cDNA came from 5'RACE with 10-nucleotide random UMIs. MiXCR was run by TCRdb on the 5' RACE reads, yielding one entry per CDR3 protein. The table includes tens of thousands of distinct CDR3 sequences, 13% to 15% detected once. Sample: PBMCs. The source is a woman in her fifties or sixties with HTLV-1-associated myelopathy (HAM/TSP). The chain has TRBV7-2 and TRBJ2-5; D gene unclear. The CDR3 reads CASSLIQETQYF. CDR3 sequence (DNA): TGTGCCAGCAGCTTAATCCAAGAGACCCAGTACTTC.